This passage covers 30 T cell receptor beta chains from one sample sequenced in a study of early T cells in non-severe SARS-CoV-2 infection. TCRdb ran MiXCR on the 5' RACE reads and lists one entry per CDR3 protein. The table lists 95,000 to 110,000 distinct CDR3 sequences, around 10% of them singletons, with about 7.6% in the top ten. Material for sequencing was whole blood. These receptors were taken from an adult who was a healthcare worker with PCR-confirmed SARS-CoV-2 infection or an uninfected control (not recorded which).

The chain couples TRBV15 to TRBJ2-1, with D unresolved. The CDR3 has 14 residues. The ends were cut back, 1 base at V and 0 bases at J, with 4 bases in the middle. Germline V gives CDR1 LNHNV, CDR2 YYDKDF (reference sequence). In nucleotides, the CDR3 is TGTGCCACCAGCAGAGTCAACTCCTACAATGAGCAGTTCTTC. As protein: CATSRVNSYNEQFF.

J is TRBJ2-2 and V is TRBV2, with TRBD2 as a possible D gene (6 bases). Deletions cut 8 bases from V and 4 bases from J, with 23 bases between. The germline CDR1 and CDR2 sequences are SNHLY and FYNNEI. The CDR3 extends over 17 amino acids. The CDR3 here is CASRDQRAKSSTGELFF. The CDR3 DNA is TGTGCCAGCCGGGACCAGCGGGCTAAATCGAGCACCGGGGAGCTGTTTTTT.

This clonotype was counted only a few times. The chain combines TRBV7-3 with TRBJ1-1; D remains unclear. CDR1 and CDR2 from the germline V gene are SGHTA and FQGTGA. This CDR3 has 13 residues. V dropped 4 bases and J dropped 3 bases, with 9 bases sitting between them. The CDR3 nucleotides read TGTGCCAGCAGCTCCATTGGGGACACTGAAGCTTTCTTT. Translated: CASSSIGDTEAFF.

This chain connects TRBV29-1 to TRBJ1-1, with D unresolved. V was shortened by 6 bases and J by 1 base, with 18 bases between the two germline ends. This CDR3 spans 15 amino acids. The germline CDR1 and CDR2 sequences are SQVTM and ANQGSEA. CDR3 sequence: CSVDPPSGPNTEAFF. The CDR3 DNA is TGCAGCGTCGATCCCCCGAGCGGCCCGAACACTGAAGCTTTCTTT.

This clonotype was recorded a few times. V usage is TRBV28 and J usage is TRBJ1-5; 9 bases map to TRBD1. V dropped 5 bases and J dropped 3; count of bases not matched to a gene: 8. The CDR3 covers 16 residues. Germline V lookup: CDR1 MDHEN, CDR2 SYDVKM. DNA for the CDR3: TGTGCCAGCAGTACCCCGGGACAGGGCCTCAATCAGCCCCAGCATTTT. Amino acids: CASSTPGQGLNQPQHF.

At least ten counts were recorded for this clonotype. The rearrangement links TRBV4-1 to TRBJ2-2; D uncertain. This CDR3 contains 16 residues. Germline assignment: CDR1 MGHRA and CDR2 YSYEKL. V lost 1 base to trimming and J lost 4 bases, with 13 bases between them. CDR3 sequence reads: CASSQGSFGGTGELFF. The CDR3 region has the DNA TGCGCCAGCAGCCAAGGGTCGTTTGGTGGCACCGGGGAGCTGTTTTTT.

This clonotype was observed a handful of times. The chain links TRBV3-1 to TRBJ2-3, with 8 bases that match TRBD1. The CDR3 extends over 17 amino acids. Per the germline V gene, CDR1 is LGHDT and CDR2 is YNNKEL (reference sequence). Trimming at V came to 3 bases and at J to 4 bases, leaving 12 bases not matched to a gene. Here the CDR3 reads CASSQGPTGGEPDTQYF. CDR3 DNA: TGTGCCAGCAGCCAGGGACCAACAGGGGGTGAACCAGATACGCAGTATTTT.

This clonotype occurred many times. J is TRBJ2-3 and V is TRBV6-1, with 12 bases matching TRBD2. CDR1 and CDR2 from the germline V gene are MNHNS and SASEGT. With 7 bases clipped from V and 3 bases from J, the junction kept 2 bases outside the gene matches. The CDR3 loop spans 14 amino acids. CDR3 sequence reads: CASTLAGGTDTQYF. CDR3 nucleotide sequence: TGTGCCAGCACTCTAGCGGGAGGGACAGATACGCAGTATTTT.

This clonotype has ten or more counts. The junction does not match germline at one end; this may be a read error. The CDR3 region has the DNA TGTGCCAGCACTTTAAGCAGGGGGCTGCGTCAGCCCCAGCATTTT. It codes for CASTLSRGLRQPQHF. V and J are TRBV28 and TRBJ1-5, with TRBD1 matching 8 bases. CDR3 length: 15 amino acids. The germline CDR1 and CDR2 sequences are MDHEN and SYDVKM.

There are many counts of this clonotype. The chain links TRBV11-2 to TRBJ2-7; D gene ambiguous. V lost 0 bases and J lost 8, with 17 bases in between. Germline CDR1 SGHAT, CDR2 FQNNGV. The length of the CDR3 is 15 residues. The DNA for the CDR3 is TGTGCCAGCAGCTTAGAGCCTTCCTCGGCTACGAAGCAGTACTTC. It codes for CASSLEPSSATKQYF.

The table lists this clonotype with a few counts. The J gene is TRBJ2-7, the V gene TRBV4-2, with 9 bases aligning to TRBD2. The CDR3 consists of 16 residues. Per germline, CDR1 LGHNA and CDR2 YNFKEQ. The ends lost 0 bases at V and 1 base at J; junction bases unmatched: 4. The CDR3 loop is CASSQDYGLASYEQYF. CDR3 sequence (DNA): TGTGCCAGCAGCCAAGATTACGGACTAGCGTCCTACGAGCAGTACTTC.

This clonotype showed up just a few times. The rearrangement links TRBV11-2 to TRBJ2-7, with a possible D match to TRBD2 (6 bases). V was trimmed by 6 bases and J by 3 bases, leaving 18 bases between them. Per germline, CDR1 SGHAT and CDR2 FQNNGV. The length of the CDR3 is 15 residues. The CDR3 DNA is TGTGCCAGCAGGACGGGGGACCAGGGATACTACGAGCAGTACTTC. Amino acid sequence: CASRTGDQGYYEQYF.

This clonotype has a handful of counts. The chain uses TRBV6-4 and TRBJ1-5; D unclear. CDR3 length equals 16 residues. Trimming took 0 bases from V and 2 from J, leaving 11 bases between them. CDR1 and CDR2 from the germline V gene are MRHNA and SNTAGT. For the CDR3, the DNA is TGTGCCAGCAGTGACTCCCGGGGTCCGGGCAATCAGCCCCAGCATTTT. This encodes CASSDSRGPGNQPQHF.

This chain uses TRBV9 with TRBJ2-6; a possible D gene is TRBD1 (5 bases). V was shortened by 3 bases and J by 3 bases, with 7 bases between the two germline ends. The CDR3 runs 14 residues. CDR1 and CDR2 from the germline V gene are SGDLS and YYNGEE. The CDR3 coding sequence is TGTGCCAGCAGCGCCAGGGTTGGGGCCAACGTCCTGACTTTC. Its protein product is CASSARVGANVLTF.

This clonotype was detected ten times or more. The chain combines TRBV7-9 with TRBJ1-3; possibly TRBD1 for D (6 bases). V was pared by 6 bases and J by 0 bases, with 15 bases between. Germline V lookup: CDR1 SEHNR, CDR2 FQNEAQ (reference sequence). The CDR3 totals 16 residues. The CDR3 reads CASSTGTHYSGNTIYF. In nucleotides, the CDR3 is TGTGCCAGCAGTACCGGGACACACTACTCTGGAAACACCATATATTTT. Filled out from reference TRBV7-9 and TRBJ1-3, the complete variable domain reads DTGVSQNPRHKITKRGQNVTFRCDPISEHNRLYWYRQTLGQGPEFLTYFQNEAQLEKSRLLSDRFSAERPKGSFSTLEIQRTEQGDSAMYLCASSTGTHYSGNTIYFGEGSWLTVV.

The sample holds many counts of this clonotype. V is TRBV7-9 and J is TRBJ1-1, with D perhaps TRBD1 (6 bases). Germline V gives CDR1 SEHNR, CDR2 FQNEAQ (reference sequence). Trimming shortened V by 4 bases and J by 4 bases, and 10 bases separated the two germline ends. This CDR3 spans 13 amino acids. CDR3: CASSYRTVTEAFF. CDR3 DNA: TGTGCCAGCAGCTACAGGACAGTCACTGAAGCTTTCTTT.

This clonotype was counted at least ten times. The gene calls are TRBV9 and TRBJ1-1, with D possibly matching TRBD1 (5 bases). With 4 bases removed from V and 2 bases from J, the gap between germline ends came to 12 bases. This CDR3 is 14 amino acids long. Germline-derived CDR1 and CDR2 are SGDLS and YYNGEE. The CDR3 region has the DNA TGTGCCAGCAGCTCGGGGCTAGTCAACACTGAAGCTTTCTTT. This sequence encodes CASSSGLVNTEAFF.

Here the CDR3 DNA reads TGTGCCAGCATCCCCTCCTCCGGTGCCAAAAACATTCAGTACTTC. It yields the protein CASIPSSGAKNIQYF. The rearrangement links TRBV12-3 or TRBV12-4 to TRBJ2-4, with unresolved D. This CDR3 contains 15 residues. Trimming took off 7 bases at V and 1 base at J, with 14 bases between the two ends.

This clonotype was seen many times. The CDR3 DNA reads as TGCAGTGCTAGCCCCCAGCACCATGAGCAGTTCTTC. This translates into CSASPQHHEQFF. The chain is built from TRBV20-1 and TRBJ2-1; no clear D gene. This CDR3 region has 12 residues. V lost 3 bases to trimming and J lost 8 bases, with 11 bases between them. CDR1 and CDR2 (germline): DFQATT, SNEGSKA (reference sequence).

This sequence joins TRBV5-5 and TRBJ2-1; TRBD2 matches 9 bases. J gave up 6 bases and V 3 bases, and 10 bases lay outside the gene matches. The CDR3 runs 16 residues. CDR1 is SGHKS and CDR2 is YYEKEE in the germline V gene (reference sequence). CDR3 nucleotide sequence: TGTGCCAGCAGCTCCTTAGCGGGAGCTTTTAGCAATGAGCAGTTCTTC. Its protein product is CASSSLAGAFSNEQFF.

This clonotype appeared a few times. The rearrangement links TRBV5-1 to TRBJ2-1; TRBD1 is a possible D gene (6 bases). The germline V gene encodes CDR1 SGHRS and CDR2 YFSETQ. The CDR3 is 16 residues long. With 4 bases removed from V and 0 bases from J, the gap between germline ends came to 14 bases. The chain's CDR3 is CASSAGQPYSYNEQFF. The CDR3 bases are TGCGCCAGCAGCGCCGGACAGCCATACTCCTACAATGAGCAGTTCTTC.

Comment on this clonotype: Just one base apart from a much larger clone, this may be a read error. The chain combines TRBV18 with TRBJ2-7; 9 positions agree with TRBD1. The germline V gene has CDR1 KGHSH and CDR2 LQKENI. The CDR3 contains 14 residues. The CDR3 spells CGSSAGTGHYEQYF. The DNA for the CDR3 is TGTGGCAGCTCGGCCGGGACAGGGCACTACGAGCAGTACTTC. Looking up the rest from reference TRBV18 and TRBJ2-7 gives the full variable domain: NAGVMQNPRHLVRRRGQEARLRCSPMKGHSHVYWYRQLPEEGLKFMVYLQKENIIDESGMPKERFSAEFPKEGPSILRIQQVVRGDSAAYFCGSSAGTGHYEQYFGPGTRLTVT.

This clonotype was observed many times. This chain connects TRBV7-2 to TRBJ2-5, with 9 bases identical to TRBD1. This CDR3 has 14 residues. Germline trimming cut 5 bases from V and 4 bases from J; bases unmatched to any gene: 5. CDR1 SGHTA and CDR2 FQGNSA come from the germline V gene. CDR3 region: CASSVDRGVETQYF. CDR3 coding DNA: TGTGCCAGCAGCGTAGACAGGGGGGTAGAGACCCAGTACTTC.

There are many counts of this clonotype. The gene calls are TRBV6-1 and TRBJ2-7, with TRBD1 matching over 9 bases. The germline CDR1 and CDR2 sequences are MNHNS and SASEGT. V lost 6 bases to trimming and J lost 5 bases; unmatched junction nucleotides: 11. CDR3 size: 15 residues. DNA for the CDR3: TGTGCCAGCAGCGTATCCGGGACAGGGTACGACGAGCAGTACTTC. It is translated as CASSVSGTGYDEQYF.

This clonotype was seen more than once but under ten times. V usage is TRBV7-2 and J usage is TRBJ2-7; 12 positions match TRBD2. The length of the CDR3 is 15 residues. Germline V gives CDR1 SGHTA, CDR2 FQGNSA. J was trimmed by 5 bases and V by 3 bases; bases with no gene match: 5. Written as DNA, the CDR3 is TGTGCCAGCAGCTTTATGACTAGCGGGAGCCACGAGCAGTACTTC. It codes for CASSFMTSGSHEQYF.

At least ten counts were recorded for this clonotype. Written as DNA, the CDR3 is TGTGCCAGCAGCTTGGACGTCTCCTACGAGCAGTACTTC. Its protein is CASSLDVSYEQYF. This chain joins TRBV7-8 and TRBJ2-7; no clear D gene. Trimming stripped 3 bases from V and 0 bases from J, with 6 bases between. Germline V gene lookup returns CDR1 SGHVS and CDR2 FQNEAQ. The CDR3 is 13 residues long.

The rearrangement joins TRBV12-3 or TRBV12-4 to TRBJ2-3, with 7 nucleotides matching TRBD1. The CDR3 spans 14 residues. Trimming cost V 10 bases and J 0 bases; bases outside gene matches: 7. As DNA, the CDR3 is TGTGCCACCGGCCGGGACAGAAGCACAGATACGCAGTATTTT. Protein product: CATGRDRSTDTQYF.

At least ten counts were recorded for this clonotype. The rearrangement uses TRBV27 and TRBJ2-3, with 13 bases that match TRBD2. CDR3 length: 18 amino acids. From germline, CDR1 is MNHEY and CDR2 SMNVEV (reference sequence). V dropped 8 bases and J dropped 5; count of bases not matched to a gene: 16. The CDR3 DNA is TGTGCCAGCGGACTCCCGGGACTAGCGGGGTACCGGGGAGATACGCAGTATTTT. It specifies CASGLPGLAGYRGDTQYF.

The table lists this clonotype with a few counts. The gene calls are TRBV28 and TRBJ2-2; D is undetermined. The V and J ends lost 6 bases and 9 bases respectively, with 11 bases between them. Germline CDR1 is MDHEN and CDR2 is SYDVKM. The length of the CDR3 is 12 residues. CDR3 sequence reads: CASSGPVRELFF. The CDR3 nucleotides are TGTGCCAGCAGCGGGCCGGTCCGGGAGCTGTTTTTT.

This chain links TRBV6-1 with TRBJ2-3; D uncertain. The germline V gene encodes CDR1 MNHNS and CDR2 SASEGT. This CDR3 has 14 amino acids. Trimming left V 1 base short and J 2 bases short, with 7 bases between. The CDR3 DNA is TGTGCCAGCAGTGAAGTTGGAGACACAGATACGCAGTATTTT. Protein product: CASSEVGDTDTQYF.